The rows below give T cell receptor beta chains drawn from one sample of a study of blood T cell repertoires in COVID-19. Clones were sequenced by immunoSEQ multiplex PCR, and TCRdb holds only the in-frame ones, with some missing. The sample lists about 210,000 clones, approximately 90% occurring once. The material sequenced was peripheral blood. The receptors originated from a man aged 70-80 years with acute or convalescent COVID-19. CDR3s include the opening cysteine and the closing phenylalanine or tryptophan. The D gene is left open where the match is weak. Expanded clones are given a class, and other clones once, few, many or no size at all.

d_call	j_call	clone_size	v_call	cdr3_nt	cdr3_aa
TRBD1	TRBJ2-2	once	TRBV6-5	TGTGCCAGCAGTAACCACGACAGGGGGCGGGGGGAGCTGTTTTTT	CASSNHDRGRGELFF
NA	TRBJ2-7	NA	TRBV7-3	TGTGCCAGCAGCCAAAATCCCGGGGACGAGCAGTACTTC	CASSQNPGDEQYF
TRBD2	TRBJ2-3	NA	TRBV19	TGTGCCAGTAGTATCTCCGCCGCGACTAGCGGGCCCACAGATACGCAGTATTTT	CASSISAATSGPTDTQYF
NA	TRBJ2-2	NA	TRBV28	TGTGCCAGCAGTTTGCGGAAGAACACCGGGGAGCTGTTTTTT	CASSLRKNTGELFF
NA	TRBJ2-7	NA	TRBV27	TGTGCCAGCAGTGAAATAGGGAGCTCCTACGAGCAGTACTTC	CASSEIGSSYEQYF
TRBD1	TRBJ1-2	NA	TRBV28	TGTGCCAGCAGTCTGGGACAGGGGAATGGCTACACCTTC	CASSLGQGNGYTF
TRBD1	TRBJ2-5	NA	TRBV7-9	TGTGCCAGCAGCCCACGGGACAGCCAAGAGACCCAGTACTTC	CASSPRDSQETQYF
NA	TRBJ2-2	NA	TRBV7-8	TGTGCCAGCAGCCTAAAATCTAGTGGCACCGGGGAGCTGTTTTTT	CASSLKSSGTGELFF
TRBD2	TRBJ2-2	NA	TRBV11-1	TGTGCCAGCACCCTCGGGAGGGGGAGCGGGGAGCTGTTTTTT	CASTLGRGSGELFF
NA	TRBJ1-1	NA	TRBV7-7	TGTGCTAGCGCCCAGGACAGGAACACTGAAGCTTTCTTT	CASAQDRNTEAFF
TRBD2	TRBJ2-2	NA	TRBV3-1/TRBV3-2	TGTGCCAGCAGCCAAGAGTGGCGGGAGGAGGGGACCGGGGAGCTGTTTTTT	CASSQEWREEGTGELFF
TRBD2	TRBJ2-2	NA	TRBV4-1	TGCGCCAGCAGCCACCCTAGCGGGAGGGGGGGCACCGGGGAGCTGTTTTTT	CASSHPSGRGGTGELFF
TRBD2	TRBJ2-2	NA	TRBV5-1	TGCGCCAGCAGCTTGGCAACTAGCGGGAGGGCCGTAAACACCGGGGAGCTGTTTTTT	CASSLATSGRAVNTGELFF
TRBD2	TRBJ2-2	NA	TRBV7-6	TGTGCCAGCAGCGCTAGCGGGAGGGCGAGCACCGGGGAGCTGTTTTTT	CASSASGRASTGELFF
TRBD2	TRBJ2-3	NA	TRBV3-1/TRBV3-2	TGTGCCAGCAGCCTCCGAGCGGGAGGTATCACAGATACGCAGTATTTT	CASSLRAGGITDTQYF
NA	TRBJ1-1	NA	TRBV19	TGTGCCAGTAGACCCCCGGGATTAATGAACACTGAAGCTTTCTTT	CASRPPGLMNTEAFF
TRBD1	TRBJ2-2	NA	TRBV19	TGTGCCAGTACTGGGACAGGGGGGGCCGGGGAGCTGTTTTTT	CASTGTGGAGELFF
NA	TRBJ2-3	NA	TRBV27	TGTGCCAGCAGTGGACAGCTTAGCACAGATACGCAGTATTTT	CASSGQLSTDTQYF
NA	TRBJ2-7	once	TRBV29-1	TGCAGCGCTGAACTGGTAGGGGTTACCGAGCAGTACTTC	CSAELVGVTEQYF
TRBD1	TRBJ1-1	once	TRBV7-9	TGTGCCAGCAGCTTATCGACAGGGCCCACCGCTGAAGCTTTCTTT	CASSLSTGPTAEAFF
NA	TRBJ1-4	NA	TRBV21-1	TGTGCCAGCAGCAAAGTGATGGGACAGATTGCAACTAATGAAAAACTGTTTTTT	CASSKVMGQIATNEKLFF
NA	TRBJ1-4	NA	TRBV7-2	TGTGCCAGCAGCTCCCGGGAGGGTGAAAAACTGTTTTTT	CASSSREGEKLFF
NA	TRBJ1-4	NA	TRBV28	TGTGCCAGCAGCCTCAGGGTCGAGGATGAAAAACTGTTTTTT	CASSLRVEDEKLFF
TRBD1	TRBJ1-4	NA	TRBV24-1	TGTGCCACCAGTGAACCCGGACAGGGAGGAGGGGAAAAACTGTTTTTT	CATSEPGQGGGEKLFF
NA	TRBJ1-2	NA	TRBV6-5	TGTGCCAGCAGCGCATACGGGAACGCGAACTATGGCTACACCTTC	CASSAYGNANYGYTF
TRBD1	TRBJ2-5	NA	TRBV5-4	TGTGCCAGCAGCTCCGGGACAGGGTCCCAAGAGACCCAGTACTTC	CASSSGTGSQETQYF